The T cell receptor beta chain under discussion was sequenced for a study of blood T cell repertoires in COVID-19. Authors' processing steps: Reference gene primer amplification gave nucleated cell count estimates. Only in-frame clones appear in the TCRdb table, and some are missing; sequencing was by immunoSEQ multiplex PCR. V, J and clone size derive from that table, while D and trimming were established from the DNA sequence. The data contain fewer than 250,000 clones, over 80% of them singletons. Seattle researchers signed up patients amid active infection and tracked them longitudinally. The sequenced sample was peripheral blood. This TCR came from a woman in her sixties with COVID-19, enrolled during active disease.

CDR3 coding DNA: TGTGCCAGTAGTATATCTCATACCAGACAGGGGGCGGGGAATGAGCAGTTCTTC. Translation gives CASSISHTRQGAGNEQFF. This chain uses TRBV19 with TRBJ2-1; 10 bases line up with TRBD1. The CDR3 consists of 18 residues. V shed 2 bases and J 7 bases; nucleotides not matched to a gene: 14. Germline-derived CDR1 and CDR2 are LNHDA and SQIVND (reference sequence).